This T cell receptor beta chain emerged from a study of blood T cell repertoires in COVID-19. About the study: There were acute and convalescent COVID-19 samples, and they came from the United States, Italy and Spain.

Germline trimming cut 8 bases from V and 8 bases from J; bases unmatched to any gene: 6. The germline V gene encodes CDR1 MNHEY and CDR2 SMNVEV (reference sequence). CDR3 length: 14 residues. Libraries were prepared by immunoSEQ multiplex PCR; TCRdb keeps only in-frame clonotypes and omits some of them. The table lists some 320,000 clones, roughly 90% of them singletons. The source of this sequence is a woman aged 30 to 39 with COVID-19, enrolled during active disease. The sequencing input was peripheral blood. The V call is TRBV27, the J call TRBJ1-6; the match to TRBD1 covers 10 bases. CDR3 amino acids: CASHPGTGDSPLHF. In DNA form, the CDR3 reads TGTGCCAGCCATCCGGGGACAGGGGATTCACCCCTCCACTTT.